This paragraph reports one T cell receptor beta chain. This receptor's antigen is unknown. The input lacks base qualities; no much larger clone sits a single base away. Each collaborating institution followed its own protocols to collect whole blood in K2EDTA tubes. For TCRbeta analysis, collaborator samples were shipped as frozen whole blood, as isolated PBMCs, or as DNA extracted from either sample type. The immunoSEQ Assay, a bias-controlled multiplex PCR, was used to amplify TCRbeta CDR3 regions from genomic DNA. As for the authors' bioinformatics: Nucleated cell counts per sample were estimated from amplification of reference gene primers within the assay. To quantify the absolute abundance of each unique TCRbeta CDR3 rearrangement, sequence reads were collapsed and filtered. For each sample, productive Simpson clonality was calculated as the square root of Simpson's diversity index across productive rearrangements. As stored in TCRdb, this immuneACCESS dataset retains in-frame rearrangements with V and J assigned. A fraction of the clones does not appear; measured against another copy, unresolved V genes explain less than half of the discrepancy, and the remainder lacks a known reason. V and J calls and clone size follow that table, whereas D and trimming were derived from the DNA. Present in this sample are under 150,000 clones, roughly 85% of which were seen just once. Clones ranked in the top ten supply under 4% of the sample.

The record originates from a study of blood T cell repertoires in COVID-19 (dated by TCRdb to about 2020). For the study in its entirety: Samples covering the acute and convalescent phases of COVID-19 were provided by collaborators in the United States, Italy and Spain. The prospective study material was composed of cDNA or gDNA derived from T cells, B-cell-depleted T cells, or PBMCs. Subjects who had been exposed to COVID-19, were actively infected with it, or had recovered from it provided the deeply sampled blood TCRbeta repertoires that made up the dataset. The repertoires were released in a freely available public database intended as a resource for research on the immune response to SARS-CoV-2. The samples were drawn from two sources: the first 160 participants of the ongoing ImmuneRACE study, and approximately 1,300 subjects contributed by 6 global collaborators. Nearly every sample came with metadata listing a de-identified subject ID, COVID-19 status, age in years and sex. HLA class I and class II types, where available, came from metadata supplied by the sample provider rather than from assay-based typing. What the research found in general, with its limitations: The amount of clinical and demographic metadata varied by source and participant and was provided uncurated.

The clonotype comes from a man aged 40-55 years with acute or convalescent COVID-19. Source material: peripheral blood.

The CDR3 protein sequence reads: CASSLGTGTLNTEAFF. In nucleotide form, the sequence is TGCGCCAGCAGCTTGGGGACCGGGACTCTGAACACTGAAGCTTTCTTT. The V and J segments used are TRBV5-1 and TRBJ1-1, and the D gene may be TRBD1, 5 bases matching. From cysteine to phenylalanine, the CDR3 is 16 amino acids long. CDR3 DNA is the only sequence kept; it has 48 bases, read in frame from the first base. Reading the germline V gene gives CDR1 SGHRS and CDR2 YFSETQ. V is cut by 0 bases and J by 0 bases, and the space between the germline ends is 12 bases.